The 2 T cell receptor beta chains in this list originate from one sample, sequenced in a study of shared clonotypes between healthy human individuals. Naive CD8 cells were CD45RO-negative, positively selected for CCR7, excluding terminally differentiated effector memory CD45RA+ cells. Assay used: immunoSEQ multiplex PCR; TCRdb lists only in-frame clones, some missing. Of about 2 million clones in the sample, roughly 95% were seen once. The sample was naive CD8+ T cells sorted from blood. The origin of the receptors is a man aged 18 to 30 in good health.

This chain joins TRBV27 and TRBJ2-3; 8 bases align to TRBD1. CDR1 and CDR2 from the germline V gene are MNHEY and SMNVEV (reference sequence). The V and J ends lost 1 base and 4 bases, in that order; junction bases with no gene match: 10. The CDR3 loop spans 17 amino acids. The CDR3 is CASSLFSGGVSADTQYF. For the CDR3, the DNA is TGTGCCAGCAGTTTATTTTCAGGGGGCGTATCAGCAGATACGCAGTATTTT.

The chain's CDR3 is CASGYHYEQYF. CDR3 coding DNA: TGTGCCTCAGGGTATCACTACGAGCAGTACTTC. The rearrangement uses TRBV28 and TRBJ2-7, with a weak D call TRBD1 (5 bases). CDR1 is MDHEN, CDR2 SYDVKM, per germline. The length of the CDR3 is 11 residues. Trimming removed 11 bases from V and 3 bases from J, with 11 bases in between. The full variable domain, completed using reference TRBV28 and TRBJ2-7, is DVKVTQSSRYLVKRTGEKVFLECVQDMDHENMFWYRQDPGLGLRLIYFSYDVKMKEKGDIPEGYSVSREKKERFSLILESASTNQTSMYLCASGYHYEQYFGPGTRLTVT.